The next 17 T cell receptor beta chains were all read from a single sample in a study of cytomegalovirus exposure and HLA in healthy donors. The assay was immunoSEQ multiplex PCR, and TCRdb's table has in-frame clones only and misses some. Of about 130,000 clones listed, roughly nine tenths are singletons. Sequencing was carried out using PBMCs. Receptors were obtained from a woman aged 18-29 years in good health and CMV-seropositive.

V and J are TRBV2 and TRBJ1-4, with 7 bases fitting TRBD1. The ends lost 6 bases at V and 8 bases at J; junction bases unmatched: 12. Germline-derived CDR1 and CDR2 are SNHLY and FYNNEI. This CDR3 is 15 amino acids long. The CDR3 here is CASRVQGLGGEKLFF. For the CDR3, the DNA is TGTGCCAGCAGAGTACAGGGGCTAGGCGGGGAAAAACTGTTTTTT.

J is TRBJ1-1 and V is TRBV30; D perhaps matches TRBD1 (5 bases). The germline V gene encodes CDR1 GTSNPN and CDR2 SVGIG (reference sequence). V was pared by 6 bases and J by 0 bases, with 8 bases between. The CDR3 is 12 residues long. The CDR3 protein is CACGHLNTEAFF. CDR3 bases: TGTGCCTGTGGACACCTGAACACTGAAGCTTTCTTT.

The CDR3 is CASSLQGAYNEQFF. Written as DNA, the CDR3 is TGTGCCAGCAGTCTACAGGGGGCCTACAATGAGCAGTTCTTC. V usage is TRBV27 and J usage is TRBJ2-1; 8 bases match TRBD1. Germline loops: CDR1 MNHEY, CDR2 SMNVEV (reference sequence). The CDR3 totals 14 residues. Trimming removed 5 bases from V and 2 bases from J; junction bases left unmatched: 2.

V and J are TRBV19 and TRBJ2-3; D might be TRBD2 (5 bases). The V end was cut by 5 bases, the J end by 0 bases, with 9 bases between. CDR3 size: 14 residues. Germline lookup yields CDR1 LNHDA and CDR2 SQIVND (reference sequence). CDR3 bases: TGTGCCAGTAGTGGAAGAGGGAGCACAGATACGCAGTATTTT. It yields the protein CASSGRGSTDTQYF.

The chain is built from TRBV6-6 and TRBJ2-7, with 7 bases fitting TRBD1. The CDR3 consists of 14 residues. Germline assignment: CDR1 MNHNY and CDR2 SVGAGI (reference sequence). V gave up 7 bases and J gave up 4 bases; unmatched junction bases: 10. DNA for the CDR3: TGTGCCAGCATATACGACAGGGAGTCATACGAGCAGTACTTC. It codes for CASIYDRESYEQYF.

This sequence joins TRBV20-1 and TRBJ2-5; D remains ambiguous. CDR1 and CDR2 (germline): DFQATT, SNEGSKA (reference sequence). V was shortened by 2 bases and J by 3 bases, with 4 bases between the two germline ends. CDR3 length equals 11 residues. The DNA for the CDR3 is TGCAGTGCTAGACACAAAGAGACCCAGTACTTC. This sequence encodes CSARHKETQYF.

The chain carries TRBV5-1 and TRBJ2-7; 12 positions match TRBD1. Germline V gene sequence: CDR1 SGHRS, CDR2 YFSETQ. The ends lost 0 bases at V and 4 bases at J; junction bases unmatched: 5. The CDR3 has 16 residues. CDR3 coding DNA: TGCGCCAGCAGCTTGGGCCGGGACAGGGGGCTTTACGAGCAGTACTTC. Its protein is CASSLGRDRGLYEQYF.

This clone was counted a single time. The gene calls are TRBV27 and TRBJ2-3; TRBD1 aligns across 8 bases. CDR3 length equals 15 residues. After removal of 5 bases from V and 0 bases from J, the junction contained 4 bases not matched to a gene. Germline CDR1 is MNHEY and CDR2 is SMNVEV (reference sequence). The CDR3 here is CASSGQGASTDTQYF. The CDR3, as DNA: TGTGCCAGCAGTGGACAGGGCGCCAGCACAGATACGCAGTATTTT.

The chain joins TRBV7-2 to TRBJ1-1, with D unclear. This CDR3 is 13 amino acids long. The V gene's germline CDR1 is SGHTA and CDR2 FQGNSA. The germline V and J ends were trimmed by 4 bases and 0 bases, with 6 bases remaining between them. CDR3 sequence reads: CASSWTLNTEAFF. The CDR3, as DNA: TGTGCCAGCAGCTGGACTCTGAACACTGAAGCTTTCTTT.

The genes are TRBV2 and TRBJ2-5; 8 positions agree with TRBD1. The J call may be in error: the DNA end matches TRBJ2-7 better. The CDR3 is 14 amino acids. Germline-derived CDR1 and CDR2 are SNHLY and FYNNEI. CDR3 nucleotide sequence: TGTGCCAGCAGCCGGACAGGGAGCTCCTACGAGCAGTACTTC. Translating gives CASSRTGSSYEQYF.

The chain links TRBV6-5 to TRBJ1-3, with 9 bases identical to TRBD1. CDR1 and CDR2 (germline): MNHEY, SVGAGI. The CDR3 is 15 amino acids. Trimming cost V 6 bases and J 2 bases; bases outside gene matches: 5. In nucleotides, the CDR3 is TGTGCCAGCAGCCAGGACAGGGGTCCTGGAAACACCATATATTTT. This translates into CASSQDRGPGNTIYF.

This rearrangement joins TRBV2 to TRBJ1-5; D gene unclear. Germline values: CDR1 SNHLY, CDR2 FYNNEI. V was trimmed by 7 bases and J by 0 bases, leaving 16 bases between them. The CDR3 loop spans 16 amino acids. CDR3 in amino acids: CASTLKTPDSNQPQHF. The CDR3 nucleotides are TGTGCCAGCACTCTGAAGACACCAGATAGCAATCAGCCCCAGCATTTT.

The chain recombines TRBV5-1 with TRBJ1-2; 11 bases map to TRBD1. Germline V CDR1 and CDR2: SGHRS, YFSETQ. The trim removed 4 bases at V and 4 bases at J, leaving 3 bases unmatched. CDR3 length: 14 amino acids. The CDR3 DNA sequence: TGCGCCAGCAGCCCGGGACAGGGGGTCTATGGCTACACCTTC. As protein: CASSPGQGVYGYTF. Full variable domain (missing parts from reference TRBV5-1 and TRBJ1-2): KAGVTQTPRYLIKTRGQQVTLSCSPISGHRSVSWYQQTPGQGLQFLFEYFSETQRNKGNFPGRFSGRQFSNSRSEMNVSTLELGDSALYLCASSPGQGVYGYTFGSGTRLTVV.

The chain carries TRBV28 and TRBJ2-2; D is uncertain. The CDR3 has 13 residues. V gave up 8 bases and J gave up 6 bases, with 13 bases separating them. Germline V lookup: CDR1 MDHEN, CDR2 SYDVKM. The CDR3 region has the DNA TGTGCCAGCGCTGCTCACCTACCCGGGGAGCTGTTTTTT. As protein: CASAAHLPGELFF.

The gene calls are TRBV7-8 and TRBJ2-2, with TRBD1 matching over 8 bases. The CDR3 is 16 residues long. V dropped 5 bases and J dropped 6; count of bases not matched to a gene: 11. CDR1 is SGHVS, CDR2 FQNEAQ, per germline. CDR3 sequence: CASSTRQGSLAGELFF. The CDR3 DNA reads as TGTGCCAGCAGCACGCGACAGGGGTCTTTAGCCGGGGAGCTGTTTTTT. Full variable domain (rest looked up from reference TRBV7-8 and TRBJ2-2): GAGVSQSPRYKVAKRGQDVALRCDPISGHVSLFWYQQALGQGPEFLTYFQNEAQLDKSGLPSDRFFAERPEGSVSTLKIQRTQQEDSAVYLCASSTRQGSLAGELFFGEGSRLTVL.

This clone was found once. The rearrangement uses TRBV12-5 and TRBJ2-7, with TRBD2 matching over 13 bases. This CDR3 comprises 17 residues. V lost 7 bases, J lost 0 bases, and 9 bases stayed unmatched. CDR1 is LGHNT, CDR2 FRNRAP, per germline. The CDR3 loop reads CASVSRTSGGCSYEQYF. The CDR3 DNA is TGTGCTAGTGTGTCCAGGACTAGCGGGGGCTGCTCCTACGAGCAGTACTTC.

There are a few counts of this clone. J is TRBJ2-7 and V is TRBV5-1, with 9 bases that match TRBD1. Germline V gene data show CDR1 as SGHRS and CDR2 as YFSETQ. The CDR3 extends over 14 amino acids. The J segment lost 4 bases and the V segment lost 0 bases, leaving 2 bases of the junction unmatched. In DNA, the CDR3 is TGCGCCAGCAGCTTGGGGGGACAGGGTTACGAGCAGTACTTC. Its translation is CASSLGGQGYEQYF.